The 11 T cell receptor beta chains below were found in one sample sequenced in a study of CXCR3-negative and CXCR3-positive naive CD8 T cells. Notes on the study in general: More hydrophobic TRB CDR3s occurred in CXCR3-positive than in CXCR3-negative naive cells.

The TRB cDNA libraries were prepared by 5' RACE with UMI labels. TCRdb re-called the 5' RACE reads and shows each CDR3 protein once, DNA omitted. The sample data list some 64,000 distinct CDR3 sequences. Antigens of these TCRs are unknown. Sequenced: naive CXCR3+ CD8+ T cells from blood. Subset denoted: CD45RO-CCR7+CD27+CD95- naive CD8+ T cells expressing CXCR3 (TNR3+). The origin of the receptors is a human donor in good health. Some clones in this sample may be carry-over from other donors' samples.

The chain is built from TRBV14 and TRBJ2-2. The length of the CDR3 is 13 residues. CDR1 and CDR2 from the germline V gene are SGHDN and FVKESK. The CDR3: CASSDRNTGGLFF. Full variable domain (rest looked up from reference TRBV14 and TRBJ2-2): EAGVTQFPSHSVIEKGQTVTLRCDPISGHDNLYWYRRVMGKEIKFLLHFVKESKQDESGMPNNRFLAERTGGTYSTLKVQPAELEDSGVYFCASSDRNTGGLFFGEGSRLTVL.

The J gene is TRBJ2-5, the V gene TRBV6-5; TCRdb's D gene call, TRBD2, goes unchecked for lack of DNA. Germline CDR1 reads MNHEY; CDR2 reads SVGAGI. The CDR3 extends over 15 amino acids. CDR3 region: CASSYSAGSAETQYF.

This chain connects TRBV6-2 or TRBV6-3 to TRBJ1-2. The CDR3 extends over 12 amino acids. In germline, CDR1 is MNHEY, CDR2 SVGEGT. CDR3 sequence: CASSYTNYGYTF.

This sequence joins TRBV12-3 or TRBV12-4 and TRBJ2-1; TCRdb's assignment of TRBD2 cannot be checked, as there is no DNA. The CDR3 covers 16 residues. CDR3 amino acids: CASSSKFRLAGTTQFF.

The rearrangement joins TRBV20-1 to TRBJ2-2; TCRdb reports TRBD1, a call that lacks DNA to check it against. This CDR3 has 15 amino acids. Germline V gene sequence: CDR1 DFQATT, CDR2 SNEGSKA (reference sequence). CDR3 protein: CSANSFPGPGGELFF.

V usage is TRBV12-3 or TRBV12-4 and J usage is TRBJ2-1. The CDR3 totals 11 residues. The CDR3 sequence is CASSFGAEQFF.

The chain combines TRBV15 with TRBJ2-7; TCRdb names TRBD1, which stays unverified in the absence of DNA. The CDR3 contains 15 residues. In germline, CDR1 is LNHNV, CDR2 YYDKDF (reference sequence). The CDR3 region is CATSRGFQGTYEQYF.

V usage is TRBV5-1 and J usage is TRBJ2-1; TCRdb proposes TRBD1, but this gene call is untestable without DNA. CDR3 length: 15 amino acids. Germline CDR1 SGHRS, CDR2 YFSETQ. The CDR3 is CASSSTGTGGDEQFF.

V and J are TRBV7-2 and TRBJ2-7. This CDR3 has 13 residues. Germline V gives CDR1 SGHTA, CDR2 FQGNSA. CDR3 sequence reads: CASSLGAIYEQYF.

The rearrangement uses TRBV6-6 and TRBJ1-5. The CDR3 length is 14 residues. Germline CDR1 and CDR2: MNHNY and SVGAGI (reference sequence). CDR3 residues: CASSYEFGNQPQHF.

The V and J genes are TRBV7-6 and TRBJ1-1; the D gene TCRdb calls, TRBD1, cannot be checked with no DNA. Germline V lookup: CDR1 SGHVS, CDR2 FNYEAQ. This CDR3 comprises 15 residues. The CDR3 spells CASSIRTALNTEAFF.